Listed here are 23 T cell receptor beta chains from one sample, sequenced in a study of CD8+CD57+ T cells in acquired aplastic anemia. The patients chosen for sequencing had shown expansion of CD8+CD57+ cells (detected by flow cytometry). CDR3 and TCR beta VDJ profiling relied on a genomic DNA template. TCRdb reanalysed the reads using MiXCR and keeps one entry per CDR3 protein. The sample shows under 200,000 distinct CDR3 sequences, 60% to 80% of them seen only once. What was sequenced was sorted CD4+, CD8+, or CD8+CD57+ T cells (not recorded which) from PBMCs. These receptors were taken from a human donor with aplastic anemia.

This clonotype turned up a few times. V gene TRBV20-1 combines with J gene TRBJ2-1, with D tentatively TRBD2 (5 bases). The CDR3 is 17 residues long. Trimming cost V 0 bases and J 0 bases, with 15 bases left between them. Germline CDR1 DFQATT, CDR2 SNEGSKA (reference sequence). The CDR3, as DNA: TGCAGTGCTAGAGATCTCAGGCTAGCCCACTCCTACAATGAGCAGTTCTTC. Encoded protein: CSARDLRLAHSYNEQFF.

Only a few counts were recorded for this clonotype. The V gene is TRBV19, the J gene TRBJ2-1; no reliable D call. Germline V gives CDR1 LNHDA, CDR2 SQIVND (reference sequence). The CDR3 loop spans 13 amino acids. V was clipped by 2 bases and J by 4 bases, with 6 bases between them. CDR3 residues: CASSISQYNEQFF. The DNA for the CDR3 is TGTGCCAGTAGTATAAGCCAGTACAATGAGCAGTTCTTC.

V gene TRBV7-8 combines with J gene TRBJ2-5; 13 nucleotides align to TRBD2. This CDR3 has 16 residues. With V trimmed by 6 bases and J by 2 bases, 6 bases remained unmatched. Germline V lookup: CDR1 SGHVS, CDR2 FQNEAQ. CDR3 amino acids: CASSRRTSGGQETQYF. DNA of the CDR3: TGTGCCAGCAGTCGCCGGACTAGCGGGGGACAAGAGACCCAGTACTTC.

The count of this clonotype is one. This chain links TRBV19 with TRBJ2-6; D may be TRBD1 or TRBD2 (5 bases each). This CDR3 region has 16 residues. Germline lookup yields CDR1 LNHDA and CDR2 SQIVND (reference sequence). Trimming took off 3 bases at V and 2 bases at J, with 11 bases between the two ends. In nucleotides, the CDR3 is TGTGCCAGTAGTATGGTACGGGGCACTGGGGCCAACGTCCTGACTTTC. Translating it yields CASSMVRGTGANVLTF. Full variable domain (rest looked up from reference TRBV19 and TRBJ2-6): DGGITQSPKYLFRKEGQNVTLSCEQNLNHDAMYWYRQDPGQGLRLIYYSQIVNDFQKGDIAEGYSVSREKKESFPLTVTSAQKNPTAFYLCASSMVRGTGANVLTFGAGSRLTVL.

The CDR3 DNA reads as TGTGCCAGCACCTTGACAGGGAACACTGAAGCTTTCTTT. Residues: CASTLTGNTEAFF. The chain recombines TRBV2 with TRBJ1-1; perhaps TRBD1 as D (6 bases). Trimming took off 7 bases at V and 1 base at J, with 10 bases between the two ends. CDR1 is SNHLY, CDR2 FYNNEI, per germline. This CDR3 is built from 13 residues.

The CDR3 spells CASSLDWSGANVLTF. The CDR3 region has the DNA TGTGCCAGCAGCTTGGACTGGTCTGGGGCCAACGTCCTGACTTTC. The rearrangement links TRBV7-3 to TRBJ2-6, with D tentatively TRBD2 (5 bases). CDR1 is SGHTA, CDR2 FQGTGA, per germline. Trimming shortened V by 3 bases and J by 1 base, and 7 bases separated the two germline ends. The CDR3 runs 15 residues.

The chain links TRBV2 to TRBJ2-7; TRBD1 matches at 9 bases. J lost 7 bases, V lost 1 base, and 2 bases had no gene match. The CDR3 length is 13 residues. Germline V CDR1 and CDR2: SNHLY, FYNNEI. The CDR3 spells CASSEDRGREQYF. CDR3 coding DNA: TGTGCCAGCAGTGAAGACAGGGGGCGGGAGCAGTACTTC.

The rearrangement uses TRBV7-2 and TRBJ2-7; D perhaps matches TRBD1 (5 bases). CDR1 is SGHTA and CDR2 is FQGNSA in the germline V gene. CDR3 size: 15 residues. The V end was cut by 5 bases, the J end by 3 bases, with 17 bases between. As DNA, the CDR3 is TGTGCCAGCAGCCAAGGTCCCGACAGCTTCTACGAGCAGTACTTC. This sequence encodes CASSQGPDSFYEQYF.

The V and J genes are TRBV20-1 and TRBJ2-1; D tentatively fits TRBD1 or TRBD2 (6 bases each). V shed 4 bases and J shed 5 bases, with 18 bases lying between them. This CDR3 region has 15 residues. CDR1 and CDR2 from the germline V gene are DFQATT and SNEGSKA (reference sequence). The CDR3 coding sequence is TGCAGTGCTATGGTCTGGAGGGGGATTAACAATGAGCAGTTCTTC. This translates into CSAMVWRGINNEQFF.

V and J are TRBV7-9 and TRBJ2-2; D not certain. The CDR3 length is 11 residues. The germline gives CDR1 SEHNR, CDR2 FQNEAQ (reference sequence). Trimming left V 7 bases short and J 1 base short, with 1 base between. The CDR3 nucleotides are TGTGCCAGCAAGAACACCGGGGAGCTGTTTTTT. Amino acids: CASKNTGELFF.

The J gene is TRBJ2-7, the V gene TRBV7-2; 7 positions agree with TRBD2. Looked up from germline, CDR1 is SGHTA and CDR2 is FQGNSA. CDR3 size: 15 residues. The trim removed 5 bases at V and 3 bases at J, leaving 10 bases unmatched. CDR3 sequence reads: CASSTTSSGNYEQYF. DNA for the CDR3: TGTGCCAGCAGCACCACCTCTAGCGGTAACTACGAGCAGTACTTC.

This clonotype has just a few counts. This chain links TRBV10-2 with TRBJ1-5, with 10 bases matching TRBD1. After removal of 2 bases from V and 6 bases from J, the junction contained 4 bases not matched to a gene. Germline loops: CDR1 WSHSY, CDR2 SAAADI. This CDR3 is built from 15 residues. CDR3 protein: CASSEPWTGGQPQHF. Written as DNA, the CDR3 is TGCGCCAGCAGTGAGCCTTGGACAGGGGGTCAGCCCCAGCATTTT.

The chain has TRBV7-8 and TRBJ2-7; maybe TRBD2 (6 bases). CDR1 SGHVS and CDR2 FQNEAQ come from the germline V gene. The length of the CDR3 is 12 residues. Trimming stripped 7 bases from V and 5 bases from J, with 12 bases between. The CDR3 loop is CASKLGGDEQYF. CDR3 DNA: TGTGCCAGCAAACTTGGCGGGGACGAGCAGTACTTC.

V is TRBV13 and J is TRBJ2-7; 9 bases are a match to TRBD1. Germline CDR1 is PRHDT and CDR2 is FYEKMQ (reference sequence). The CDR3 has 14 residues. The V segment lost 5 bases and the J segment 6 bases; nucleotides outside the gene matches: 8. CDR3 nucleotide sequence: TGTGCCAGCAGCGTCCCCGGGACAGGGCCCGAGCAGTACTTC. Translating gives CASSVPGTGPEQYF.

The chain joins TRBV15 to TRBJ1-3, with D unclear. Germline V lookup: CDR1 LNHNV, CDR2 YYDKDF (reference sequence). V lost 0 bases, J lost 1 base, and 7 bases lay in between. The CDR3 totals 15 residues. The CDR3 sequence is CATSRDGDSGNTIYF. The CDR3 nucleotides read TGTGCCACCAGCAGAGATGGAGATTCTGGAAACACCATATATTTT.

The gene calls are TRBV5-6 and TRBJ2-5; 7 nucleotides agree with TRBD2. The germline V gene encodes CDR1 SGHDT and CDR2 YYEEEE. The CDR3 runs 13 residues. The V and J ends lost 10 bases and 5 bases, in that order; junction bases with no gene match: 11. CDR3 sequence (DNA): TGTGCCGGCATCAGTTGGGGGGGGGAGACCCAGTACTTC. It specifies CAGISWGGETQYF.

The gene calls are TRBV19 and TRBJ2-7; 10 nucleotides align to TRBD1. Losses at the gene ends were 1 base for V and 5 bases for J; bases not matched to a gene: 11. Germline lookup yields CDR1 LNHDA and CDR2 SQIVND (reference sequence). This CDR3 region has 17 residues. CDR3: CASSIAPPGQGPHEQYF. The CDR3 DNA reads as TGTGCCAGTAGTATAGCACCCCCGGGACAGGGGCCCCACGAGCAGTACTTC.

The J gene is TRBJ2-3, the V gene TRBV2, with D unclear. CDR1 SNHLY and CDR2 FYNNEI come from the germline V gene. The CDR3 totals 13 residues. Trimming took off 4 bases at V and 9 bases at J, with 14 bases between the two ends. CDR3 in amino acids: CASSGRVGITQYF. DNA of the CDR3: TGTGCCAGCAGTGGCCGAGTGGGAATCACGCAGTATTTT.

V usage is TRBV20-1 and J usage is TRBJ2-1; maybe TRBD2 (5 bases). V lost 1 base and J lost 0, with 7 bases in between. This CDR3 comprises 14 residues. In germline, CDR1 is DFQATT, CDR2 SNEGSKA (reference sequence). CDR3 DNA: TGCAGTGCTAGAGTCGGGAACTCCTACAATGAGCAGTTCTTC. This encodes CSARVGNSYNEQFF.

V and J are TRBV14 and TRBJ1-6; D gene ambiguous. Trimming shortened V by 1 base and J by 10 bases, and 14 bases separated the two germline ends. This CDR3 has 15 amino acids. Germline assignment: CDR1 SGHDN and CDR2 FVKESK. CDR3 sequence (DNA): TGTGCCAGCAGCCAAGTGGGCCTAGTGGGATCACCCCTCCACTTT. Encoded protein: CASSQVGLVGSPLHF.

The chain employs TRBV2 and TRBJ1-1; 8 nucleotides align to TRBD1. Germline loops: CDR1 SNHLY, CDR2 FYNNEI. Trimming at V came to 6 bases and at J to 1 base, leaving 4 bases not matched to a gene. CDR3 size: 14 residues. This CDR3 reads CASRGDRKNTEAFF. The DNA for the CDR3 is TGTGCCAGCAGGGGGGACAGGAAGAACACTGAAGCTTTCTTT.

The chain couples TRBV9 to TRBJ2-3; 9 bases are a match to TRBD1. CDR1 SGDLS and CDR2 YYNGEE come from the germline V gene. J was trimmed by 2 bases and V by 3 bases; bases with no gene match: 4. The CDR3 sequence is 15 residues long. Written as DNA, the CDR3 is TGTGCCAGCAGCGACCGGGACAGGGCCACAGATACGCAGTATTTT. Encoded protein: CASSDRDRATDTQYF.

The chain links TRBV5-6 to TRBJ2-1; D remains ambiguous. Trimming took off 3 bases at V and 5 bases at J, with 9 bases between the two ends. This CDR3 contains 13 residues. Germline V gene sequence: CDR1 SGHDT, CDR2 YYEEEE. The CDR3 here is CASSWYVDNEQFF. CDR3 DNA sequence: TGTGCCAGCAGCTGGTATGTCGACAATGAGCAGTTCTTC.